The source of this TCR beta chain is a study of cytomegalovirus exposure and HLA in healthy donors. Study findings and constraints: Published work reported that the classifier diagnosed cytomegalovirus status with high specificity and sensitivity.

The CDR3 loop spans 15 amino acids. Germline values: CDR1 SGHAT, CDR2 FQNNGV. V dropped 0 bases and J dropped 3 bases, with 9 bases sitting between them. 60 Vbeta and 13 Jbeta primers were used in PCR. Profiled with immunoSEQ multiplex PCR; TCRdb holds only in-frame clones, not every one. This table has 140,000 to 150,000 clones, approximately 79% appearing once. In regard to this clone: Its cognate antigen is unknown.

The sample was PBMCs. The TCR was taken from a woman aged 25-40 years in good health and CMV-seronegative. The chain recombines TRBV11-2 with TRBJ1-5; TRBD1 is a possible D gene (6 bases). The CDR3 here is CASSLEQGPNQPQHF. The CDR3 DNA follows: TGTGCCAGCAGCTTAGAACAGGGTCCCAATCAGCCCCAGCATTTT.